This note documents a single T cell receptor (beta chain) sequence. Its antigen is not known. This entry comes from a study of STAT5B mutations in CD4+ large granular lymphocyte leukemia. Study overall: Among healthy donors, a particular HLA allele went with more CDR3 'QG' motifs. Whole-study results and caveats: TRBV06-family usage was enriched in top patient clones (8/27) versus controls (2/35). CD4-sorted patient repertoires seemed more clonal than healthy CD4+ repertoires.

Germline loops: CDR1 SQVTM, CDR2 ANQGSEA. Germline trimming cut 3 bases from V and 4 bases from J; bases unmatched to any gene: 2. The CDR3 consists of 12 residues. Some clones are missing from TCRdb's copy, which holds only in-frame ones; the method was immunoSEQ multiplex PCR. The repertoire has 35,000 to 45,000 clones, approximately 86% of them found once; the top ten carry roughly 2.5%. Control samples were healthy donors' buffy coats. J is TRBJ1-2 and V is TRBV29-1; 7 bases align to TRBD1. The sequence was collected from a human donor in good health. Source material: CD4+ T cells from blood buffy coats. Written as DNA, the CDR3 is TGCAGCGTTGAGGGGACAGTCTATGGCTACACCTTC. It encodes CSVEGTVYGYTF. The whole variable domain, remainder taken from reference TRBV29-1 and TRBJ1-2, is SAVISQKPSRDICQRGTSLTIQCQVDSQVTMMFWYRQQPGQSLTLIATANQGSEATYESGFVIDKFPISRPNLTFSTLTVSNMSPEDSSIYLCSVEGTVYGYTFGSGTRLTVV.